Below, 2 T cell receptor beta chains from the same sample are listed, as sequenced in a study of beta chain features in type 1 diabetes. Expressed TCRB transcripts got sequenced, as all isolated RNA was reverse transcribed. Profiling relied on immunoSEQ multiplex PCR, and the TCRdb table lists in-frame clones only, not all of them. The sample consists of 430,000 or so clones, approximately 10% of them appearing once. Sequencing input: naive CD4+ T cells from blood. The origin of the receptors is a woman younger than 30 in good health.

In its sample, this clone was seen a few times. The CDR3 region has the DNA TGTGCCAGTAGTATAGGAGGGTACAATGAGCAGTTCTTC. This sequence encodes CASSIGGYNEQFF. This chain connects TRBV19 to TRBJ2-1; D is perhaps TRBD2 (5 bases). The CDR3 has 13 residues. V shed 1 base and J shed 4 bases, with 5 bases lying between them. CDR1 is LNHDA, CDR2 SQIVND, per germline (reference sequence).

The chain is built from TRBV2 and TRBJ2-7; possible D gene TRBD1, 6 bases. Deletions cut 4 bases from V and 3 bases from J, with 13 bases between. CDR1 and CDR2 from the germline V gene are SNHLY and FYNNEI. The CDR3 runs to 14 residues. The CDR3 DNA reads as TGTGCCAGCAGTGGTAGGGGACACAGCTACGAGCAGTACGTC. Residues: CASSGRGHSYEQYV.